This TCR beta chain comes out of a study of beta chain features in type 1 diabetes. The overall study: Age, gender, cell numbers and subset yield matched between patients and controls.

This clone was observed at least ten times. No antigen is known for it. A sort by CD45RO/CCR7/CD25/CD127/CD95/CD27 yielded CD4+ naive, central memory, regulatory and stem cell-like memory cells. Sequencing targeted expressed TCRB transcripts, as all isolated RNA had been reverse transcribed. Sequenced by immunoSEQ multiplex PCR; TCRdb stores in-frame clones only, minus some. Of 150,000 to 200,000 clones listed, roughly 9% are singletons. This CDR3 has 12 residues. Germline V gene sequence: CDR1 SGHAT, CDR2 FQNNGV. J gave up 12 bases and V 5 bases, and 9 bases lay outside the gene matches. Study outcomes and limitations: Individuals with type 1 diabetes displayed fewer insertions and more deletions at VDJ junctions.

This clonotype was obtained from a woman under 30 in good health. Material: central memory CD4+ T cells from blood. This chain links TRBV11-2 with TRBJ2-7, with 8 bases fitting TRBD1. The CDR3 coding sequence is TGTGCCAGCAGCGAAGGACAGGGAGTGTCGTACTTC. Translation: CASSEGQGVSYF.